These 4 T cell receptor beta chains were all obtained from the same sample, sequenced in a study of T cell responses to AZD1222 COVID-19 vaccine. Method: immunoSEQ multiplex PCR; TCRdb's copy keeps in-frame clones and lacks some. This table has more than 85,000 clones, about nine tenths appearing once. The sample in question was peripheral blood, obtained on day 0 of AZD1222 vaccination. These receptors came from an adult in good health.

The V and J genes are TRBV19 and TRBJ1-2, with D possibly being TRBD1 (6 bases). The CDR3 contains 13 residues. Trimming pared 5 bases from V and 4 bases from J, leaving 11 bases between. Germline CDR1 LNHDA, CDR2 SQIVND (reference sequence). CDR3 sequence: CASSPDRFYGYTF. The CDR3 nucleotides read TGTGCCAGTAGTCCCGACAGGTTCTATGGCTACACCTTC.

The chain has TRBV7-8 and TRBJ2-5; no clear D. This CDR3 contains 13 residues. V lost 2 bases and J 5 bases, leaving 9 bases between the germline ends. Germline values: CDR1 SGHVS, CDR2 FQNEAQ. The CDR3 loop reads CASSLPPRETQYF. The CDR3 region has the DNA TGTGCCAGCAGCTTACCGCCTCGGGAGACCCAGTACTTC.

A single count supports this clone. The gene calls are TRBV5-1 and TRBJ2-1; D is undetermined. This CDR3 is 14 amino acids long. Germline CDR1 and CDR2: SGHRS and YFSETQ. V was trimmed by 0 bases and J by 0 bases, leaving 4 bases between them. CDR3 amino acids: CASSLGGSYNEQFF. For the CDR3, the DNA is TGCGCCAGCAGCTTGGGTGGCTCCTACAATGAGCAGTTCTTC.

V is TRBV3-1 (or the pseudogene TRBV3-2) and J is TRBJ2-7, with 7 bases fitting TRBD1. Trimming took 3 bases from V and 10 from J; bases not matched to a gene: 9. CDR3 size: 13 residues. Germline-derived CDR1 and CDR2 are LGHDT and YNNKEL (reference sequence). Written as DNA, the CDR3 is TGTGCCAGCAGCCATTCCGGGACAGCTCTCCAGTACTTC. The encoded protein is CASSHSGTALQYF.